This is a list of T cell receptor beta chains from one sample in a study of T cell changes during pregnancy in multiple sclerosis. TCRdb's copy holds only in-frame clones and misses some; the assay was immunoSEQ multiplex PCR. The sample has about 85,000 clones; just over 90% are singletons. The starting material was peripheral blood, obtained in the first trimester of pregnancy. The source is a female donor with multiple sclerosis, enrolled in a pregnancy study. Both conserved end residues are part of each CDR3. D genes are given only for firm matches. Rows give clone size only sometimes, using once, few, many, or a class for an expanded clone.

d_call | j_call | clone_size | v_call | cdr3_aa | cdr3_nt
TRBD1 | TRBJ2-1 | once | TRBV27 | CASKPGQGIYNEQFF | TGTGCCAGCAAACCGGGACAGGGGATCTACAATGAGCAGTTCTTC
- | TRBJ2-5 | - | TRBV5-6 | CASSLWGDGETQYF | TGTGCCAGCAGTCTCTGGGGGGACGGGGAGACCCAGTACTTC
- | TRBJ1-2 | - | TRBV29-1 | CSVGENTNYGYTF | TGCAGCGTTGGTGAGAATACTAACTATGGCTACACCTTC
TRBD2 | TRBJ2-5 | - | TRBV7-9 | CASRTLGTSGFPEETQYF | TGTGCCAGCAGGACTCTCGGGACTAGCGGGTTCCCGGAAGAGACCCAGTACTTC
- | TRBJ2-1 | once | TRBV2 | CASSRDSEQFF | TGTGCCAGCAGCAGGGACTCCGAGCAGTTCTTC
- | TRBJ2-3 | once | TRBV15 | CATSRGDSSPDTQYF | TGTGCCACCAGCAGAGGGGACTCTAGCCCAGATACGCAGTATTTT
TRBD1 | TRBJ1-2 | - | TRBV5-4 | CASSLPQGARNGYTF | TGTGCCAGCAGCTTGCCACAGGGGGCCAGGAATGGCTACACCTTC
TRBD2 | TRBJ2-3 | - | TRBV2 | CARGDGGRVVGDTQYF | TGTGCCAGGGGAGACGGCGGGAGGGTCGTCGGAGATACGCAGTATTTT
- | TRBJ2-7 | - | TRBV25-1 | CASSGANIEQYF | TGTGCCAGCAGTGGGGCGAACATCGAGCAGTACTTC
- | TRBJ1-5 | - | TRBV28 | CASSLFGGGRDQPQHF | TGTGCCAGCAGCCTCTTCGGGGGGGGTAGGGATCAGCCCCAGCATTTT
TRBD2 | TRBJ2-7 | - | TRBV7-9 | CASGAGGPGQYF | TGTGCCAGCGGGGCGGGAGGGCCGGGACAGTACTTC
TRBD2 | TRBJ2-5 | - | TRBV6-1 | CASRILAGARETQYF | TGTGCCAGCAGGATACTAGCGGGAGCTCGTGAGACCCAGTACTTC
- | TRBJ1-2 | few | TRBV6-1 | CASKESGVYGYTF | TGTGCCAGCAAAGAATCAGGGGTTTATGGCTACACCTTC
- | TRBJ1-1 | - | TRBV5-4 | CASSFQGGNTEAFF | TGTGCCAGCAGCTTTCAAGGGGGGAACACTGAAGCTTTCTTT
- | TRBJ2-7 | - | TRBV19 | CASTRGRGYEQYF | TGTGCCAGTACCAGGGGCAGGGGCTACGAGCAGTACTTC
- | TRBJ1-2 | - | TRBV30 | CAWSPRDYGYTF | TGTGCCTGGAGTCCCAGGGACTATGGCTACACCTTC
- | TRBJ1-2 | - | TRBV7-9 | CASSIPGHGYGYTF | TGTGCCAGCAGCATACCGGGTCACGGCTATGGCTACACCTTC